This T cell receptor (beta chain) originates from a study of blood T cell repertoires in COVID-19. Study in general: The cDNA or gDNA used as material had been derived from T cells, B-cell-depleted T cells, or PBMCs.

Some clones are missing from TCRdb's copy, which holds only in-frame ones; the method was immunoSEQ multiplex PCR. The data show some 350,000 clones, roughly 90% seen once. This clone showed up many times. The TCR sequence derives from a woman aged 25-40 years with COVID-19, enrolled during active disease. Input material: peripheral blood.

The CDR3 region is CASSQKDGANTGELFF. In DNA form, the CDR3 reads TGTGCCAGCAGCCAAAAAGACGGAGCCAACACCGGGGAGCTGTTTTTT. The rearrangement joins TRBV3-1 (or the pseudogene TRBV3-2) to TRBJ2-2, with D unresolved. Trimming cost V 2 bases and J 2 bases, with 12 bases left between them. The length of the CDR3 is 16 residues. The V gene's germline CDR1 is LGHDT and CDR2 YNNKEL (reference sequence).